This T cell receptor (beta chain) was observed in a study of blood T cell repertoires in COVID-19. As for the study in general: The United States, Italy and Spain were the sources of the acute and convalescent COVID-19 samples.

Per the study methods: Reference gene primer amplification gave nucleated cell count estimates. Repertoires were generated with immunoSEQ multiplex PCR, while TCRdb's copy carries only in-frame clones and drops some. V, J and clone size were drawn from that table, and D and trimming were deduced from the DNA. The sample records around 300,000 clones, roughly 88% being singletons. V was pared by 6 bases and J by 0 bases, with 8 bases between. CDR1 is MNHEY, CDR2 SVGEGT, per germline. CDR3 size: 13 residues. The chain combines TRBV6-2 or TRBV6-3 with TRBJ1-1, with D unresolved. The clonotype originates from a woman in her fifties or sixties with active or convalescent COVID-19. Sequencing was performed on peripheral blood. DNA of the CDR3: TGTGCCAGCAGCTATACGGTGAACACTGAAGCTTTCTTT. This codes for CASSYTVNTEAFF.